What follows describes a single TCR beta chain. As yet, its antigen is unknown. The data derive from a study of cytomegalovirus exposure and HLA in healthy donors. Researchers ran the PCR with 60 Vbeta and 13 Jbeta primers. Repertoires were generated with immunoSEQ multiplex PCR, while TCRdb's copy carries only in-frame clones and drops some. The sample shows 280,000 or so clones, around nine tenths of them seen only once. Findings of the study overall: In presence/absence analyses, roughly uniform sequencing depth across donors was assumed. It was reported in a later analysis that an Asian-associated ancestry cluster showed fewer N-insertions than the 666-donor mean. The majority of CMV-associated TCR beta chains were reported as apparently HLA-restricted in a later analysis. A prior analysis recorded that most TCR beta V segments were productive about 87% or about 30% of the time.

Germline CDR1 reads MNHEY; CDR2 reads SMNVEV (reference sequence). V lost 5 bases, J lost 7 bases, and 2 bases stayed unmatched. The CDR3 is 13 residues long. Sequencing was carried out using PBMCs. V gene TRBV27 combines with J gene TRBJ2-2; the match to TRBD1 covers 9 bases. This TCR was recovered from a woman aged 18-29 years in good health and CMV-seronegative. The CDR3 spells CASSGQGFGELFF. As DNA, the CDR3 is TGTGCCAGCAGTGGACAGGGGTTCGGGGAGCTGTTTTTT.